This TCR beta chain came from a study of blood T cell repertoires in COVID-19. Study at large: COVID-19 samples from acute and convalescent phases originated in the United States, Italy and Spain. PBMCs, B-cell-depleted T cells, or T cells were the source of the cDNA or gDNA that made up the material.

Per the original methods: Estimates of nucleated cell counts were drawn from the amplification of reference gene primers. Repertoires were generated with immunoSEQ multiplex PCR, while TCRdb's copy carries only in-frame clones and drops some. The DNA gave D and trimming, while V, J and clone size come from that table. The sample shows 100,000 to 150,000 clones, approximately 81% of them seen only once. The clonotype comes from a man aged 55 to 70 with acute or convalescent COVID-19. The specimen sequenced was peripheral blood.

DNA of the CDR3: TGTGCCAGCTCACCAGTCAAGGTTAGACAGGCGTACACAGATACGCAGTATTTT. This sequence encodes CASSPVKVRQAYTDTQYF. The genes are TRBV18 and TRBJ2-3; D possibly corresponds to TRBD1 (6 bases). Germline V gene lookup returns CDR1 KGHSH and CDR2 LQKENI. The CDR3 is made up of 18 amino acids. V gave up 2 bases and J gave up 2 bases, with 20 bases separating them.